These 30 T cell receptor beta chains originate from one sample sequenced in a study of blood T cell repertoires in COVID-19. Only in-frame clones appear in the TCRdb table, and some are missing; sequencing was by immunoSEQ multiplex PCR. Among around 100,000 clones listed, under 75% were seen once. Sequenced: peripheral blood. The source of these receptors is a man older than 75 with acute or convalescent COVID-19.

This clone was picked up a small number of times. The chain employs TRBV4-1 and TRBJ2-1; D perhaps matches TRBD1 (6 bases). The CDR3 sequence is 16 residues long. The ends were cut back, 0 bases at V and 1 base at J, with 10 bases in the middle. Germline V gene lookup returns CDR1 MGHRA and CDR2 YSYEKL. The CDR3: CASSQEGTGSYNEQFF. In nucleotides, the CDR3 is TGCGCCAGCAGCCAAGAGGGAACAGGGTCCTACAATGAGCAGTTCTTC.

This sequence joins TRBV19 and TRBJ2-7; tentatively, D is TRBD1 (5 bases). The V end was cut by 7 bases, the J end by 3 bases, with 22 bases between. The length of the CDR3 is 16 residues. CDR1 is LNHDA, CDR2 SQIVND, per germline (reference sequence). The CDR3 nucleotides read TGTGCCAGTATCAGTAGGGGCAGCTTGGTTCGCTACGAGCAGTACTTC. Its translation: CASISRGSLVRYEQYF.

This chain's CDR3 is CATSDVRGDRPYEQYF. The CDR3 bases are TGTGCCACCAGTGATGTACGGGGGGACAGGCCCTACGAGCAGTACTTC. The chain is built from TRBV24-1 and TRBJ2-7; D is perhaps TRBD1 (8 bases). This CDR3 is 16 amino acids long. The V end lost 3 bases, the J end lost 2 bases, and 16 bases lay between the germline ends. Germline V gene lookup returns CDR1 KGHDR and CDR2 SFDVKD.

This chain uses TRBV5-1 with TRBJ2-1; no definite D call. CDR3 size: 15 residues. V lost 1 base and J 8 bases, leaving 16 bases between the germline ends. The germline CDR1 and CDR2 sequences are SGHRS and YFSETQ. CDR3 loop: CASSLQVSTVDEQFF. The CDR3 nucleotides are TGCGCCAGCAGCTTGCAGGTCAGTACGGTAGATGAGCAGTTCTTC.

V gene TRBV5-5 combines with J gene TRBJ2-1; 8 nucleotides line up with TRBD2. Looked up from germline, CDR1 is SGHKS and CDR2 is YYEKEE (reference sequence). The CDR3 loop spans 15 amino acids. Trimming removed 0 bases from V and 2 bases from J; junction bases left unmatched: 1. This CDR3 is CASSLGGGTYNEQFF. The CDR3 coding sequence is TGTGCCAGCAGCTTGGGCGGGGGGACCTACAATGAGCAGTTCTTC.

In its sample, this clone was seen a few times. V and J are TRBV2 and TRBJ2-7; D is possibly TRBD1 (5 bases). This CDR3 is 14 amino acids long. Germline CDR1 and CDR2: SNHLY and FYNNEI. The V end was cut by 4 bases, the J end by 4 bases, with 14 bases between. CDR3: CASSVRTISYEQYF. The DNA for the CDR3 is TGTGCCAGCAGTGTTAGGACAATCTCTTACGAGCAGTACTTC.

J is TRBJ2-2 and V is TRBV27, with D perhaps TRBD1 (6 bases). V lost 8 bases to trimming and J lost 4 bases, with 11 bases between them. The CDR3 has 13 amino acids. Looked up from germline, CDR1 is MNHEY and CDR2 is SMNVEV (reference sequence). For the CDR3, the DNA is TGTGCCAGCTCTACAGGGACCACCGGGGAGCTGTTTTTT. This codes for CASSTGTTGELFF.

This clone appeared once. V gene TRBV5-4 combines with J gene TRBJ2-5; D not resolved. CDR3 length: 13 amino acids. Between the trimmed V and J ends, which lost 2 bases and 3 bases, there was a span of 8 bases. Germline V CDR1 and CDR2: SGHNT, YYREEE (reference sequence). The CDR3 DNA is TGTGCCAGCAGCTTTGCGAGCAAAGAGACCCAGTACTTC. It codes for CASSFASKETQYF.

This clone was found a few times. The chain couples TRBV11-2 to TRBJ2-5, with TRBD2 matching over 8 bases. Germline values: CDR1 SGHAT, CDR2 FQNNGV. The CDR3 has 15 residues. J gave up 4 bases and V 3 bases, and 7 bases lay outside the gene matches. The CDR3: CASSFSDGGAETQYF. CDR3 DNA: TGTGCCAGCAGCTTTAGCGACGGGGGGGCAGAGACCCAGTACTTC.

The chain links TRBV4-1 to TRBJ1-1, with a tentative D call TRBD1 (5 bases). Trimming took 4 bases from V and 0 from J, leaving 9 bases between them. Germline V lookup: CDR1 MGHRA, CDR2 YSYEKL. The CDR3 contains 14 residues. CDR3 residues: CASSLGHMNTEAFF. CDR3 nucleotides: TGCGCCAGCAGCCTAGGACATATGAACACTGAAGCTTTCTTT.

The genes are TRBV7-9 and TRBJ2-2, with TRBD1 matching over 9 bases. This CDR3 spans 17 amino acids. Germline lookup yields CDR1 SEHNR and CDR2 FQNEAQ (reference sequence). Losses at the gene ends were 4 bases for V and 2 bases for J; bases not matched to a gene: 8. CDR3 in DNA: TGTGCCAGCAGCTCTGTCCCGGGACAGGGTAACACCGGGGAGCTGTTTTTT. This encodes CASSSVPGQGNTGELFF.

The genes are TRBV13 and TRBJ1-6; D might be TRBD1 (5 bases). V was clipped by 2 bases and J by 8 bases, with 7 bases between them. CDR3 length equals 13 residues. Germline CDR1 is PRHDT and CDR2 is FYEKMQ (reference sequence). Written as DNA, the CDR3 is TGTGCCAGCAGCTTACAGGGATATTCACCCCTCCACTTT. It encodes CASSLQGYSPLHF.

The chain links TRBV19 to TRBJ1-1; D ambiguous. Trimming left V 2 bases short and J 1 base short, with 8 bases between. Germline CDR1 reads LNHDA; CDR2 reads SQIVND (reference sequence). The CDR3 loop spans 14 amino acids. The CDR3 here is CASSIKNRNTEAFF. The CDR3 DNA reads TGTGCCAGTAGTATAAAGAACAGGAACACTGAAGCTTTCTTT. Full variable domain (remainder filled in from reference TRBV19 and TRBJ1-1): DGGITQSPKYLFRKEGQNVTLSCEQNLNHDAMYWYRQDPGQGLRLIYYSQIVNDFQKGDIAEGYSVSREKKESFPLTVTSAQKNPTAFYLCASSIKNRNTEAFFGQGTRLTVV.

The J gene is TRBJ2-7, the V gene TRBV7-3, with 8 bases matching TRBD2. After removal of 5 bases from V and 6 bases from J, the junction contained 9 bases not matched to a gene. The CDR3 extends over 14 amino acids. CDR1 is SGHTA and CDR2 is FQGTGA in the germline V gene. The CDR3 sequence is CASSPSGLDVEQYF. The CDR3 DNA reads TGTGCCAGCAGCCCCTCGGGACTAGACGTCGAGCAGTACTTC.

This sequence joins TRBV7-2 and TRBJ2-1, with 13 bases lining up with TRBD2. Germline V CDR1 and CDR2: SGHTA, FQGNSA. The CDR3 runs 15 residues. The V gene end was trimmed by 6 bases and the J gene end by 9 bases; junction bases not matched to a gene: 8. The CDR3, as DNA: TGTGCCAGCAGTTCTGGACTAGCGGGAGTGGTTGAGCAGTTCTTC. Its translation is CASSSGLAGVVEQFF.

The V call is TRBV5-4, the J call TRBJ2-7, with 12 bases aligning to TRBD2. V lost 5 bases to trimming and J lost 5 bases; unmatched junction nucleotides: 2. This CDR3 has 13 residues. From germline, CDR1 is SGHNT and CDR2 YYREEE (reference sequence). The CDR3 nucleotides are TGTGCCAGCAGTCTAGCGGGAGGGAACGAGCAGTACTTC. Translated, it gives CASSLAGGNEQYF.

The gene calls are TRBV29-1 and TRBJ1-4; possibly TRBD1 for D (5 bases). Trimming left V 4 bases short and J 7 bases short, with 10 bases between. The CDR3 extends over 12 amino acids. The germline V gene has CDR1 SQVTM and CDR2 ANQGSEA. CDR3 nucleotide sequence: TGCAGCGTTGCTCGTAGGGGTGAAAAACTGTTTTTT. Residues: CSVARRGEKLFF.

The chain links TRBV30 to TRBJ2-1; tentatively, D is TRBD2 (6 bases). V shed 4 bases and J shed 7 bases, with 20 bases lying between them. Germline values: CDR1 GTSNPN, CDR2 SVGIG (reference sequence). This CDR3 spans 15 amino acids. CDR3: CAWTSLGGTRNEQFF. The CDR3 DNA follows: TGTGCCTGGACCTCCCTCGGCGGGACTCGAAATGAGCAGTTCTTC.

The chain employs TRBV7-2 and TRBJ1-3, with 7 bases that match TRBD1. Trimming at V came to 6 bases and at J to 2 bases, leaving 7 bases not matched to a gene. The CDR3 totals 15 residues. Germline CDR1 is SGHTA and CDR2 is FQGNSA. The CDR3: CASSRDRAPGNTIYF. CDR3 coding DNA: TGTGCCAGCAGTCGAGACAGGGCGCCTGGAAACACCATATATTTT.

V usage is TRBV18 and J usage is TRBJ1-5; a possible D gene is TRBD1 (6 bases). The CDR3 length is 13 residues. Germline CDR1 KGHSH, CDR2 LQKENI. Trimming left V 6 bases short and J 5 bases short, with 11 bases between. The CDR3 nucleotides are TGTGCCAGCTCGACAGGAGGCGATCAGCCCCAGCATTTT. Protein sequence: CASSTGGDQPQHF.

The chain employs TRBV7-2 and TRBJ2-1; TRBD2 might be the D (6 bases). This CDR3 has 15 amino acids. Trimming pared 2 bases from V and 8 bases from J, leaving 16 bases between. Germline V lookup: CDR1 SGHTA, CDR2 FQGNSA. The CDR3 loop reads CASSLKIRGSYEQFF. The DNA of the CDR3 is TGTGCCAGCAGCTTAAAGATCCGGGGGAGTTATGAGCAGTTCTTC.

This clone was seen only once. This chain joins TRBV11-2 and TRBJ2-5; 12 bases line up with TRBD1. CDR1 is SGHAT and CDR2 is FQNNGV in the germline V gene. The V gene end was trimmed by 5 bases and the J gene end by 5 bases; junction bases not matched to a gene: 3. The CDR3 runs to 14 residues. The CDR3 here is CASSRDRGLETQYF. In DNA form, the CDR3 reads TGTGCCAGCAGCAGGGACAGGGGGCTTGAGACCCAGTACTTC.

The gene calls are TRBV27 and TRBJ2-3; 7 bases match TRBD2. V shed 6 bases and J 3 bases; nucleotides not matched to a gene: 12. CDR1 MNHEY and CDR2 SMNVEV come from the germline V gene (reference sequence). The CDR3 contains 16 residues. The DNA of the CDR3 is TGTGCCAGCAGGAGAGAGATGGGACTAACGACAGATACGCAGTATTTT. Its protein product is CASRREMGLTTDTQYF.

This clone turned up a few times. V is TRBV19 and J is TRBJ2-7, with TRBD2 matching 7 bases. V shed 0 bases and J 0 bases; nucleotides not matched to a gene: 2. The length of the CDR3 is 15 residues. CDR1 and CDR2 from the germline V gene are LNHDA and SQIVND (reference sequence). The CDR3 region is CASSIDPSGSYEQYF. The CDR3 DNA follows: TGTGCCAGTAGTATAGACCCTAGCGGCTCCTACGAGCAGTACTTC.

The chain is built from TRBV28 and TRBJ1-2, with D perhaps matching TRBD1 (5 bases). From germline, CDR1 is MDHEN and CDR2 SYDVKM. V lost 9 bases and J 4 bases, leaving 21 bases between the germline ends. The CDR3 length is 15 residues. The CDR3 is CASKPPPTAFYGYTF. The DNA of the CDR3 is TGTGCCAGTAAACCTCCCCCGACAGCTTTCTATGGCTACACCTTC.

Only a few counts were recorded for this clone. The chain joins TRBV10-3 to TRBJ2-1, with unresolved D. V was clipped by 0 bases and J by 0 bases, with 15 bases between them. Germline V CDR1 and CDR2: ENHRY, SYGVKD. The CDR3 is 18 residues long. The DNA for the CDR3 is TGTGCCATCAGTGAGTCGAATCCCAAGTTGAGCTCCTACAATGAGCAGTTCTTC. Its translation is CAISESNPKLSSYNEQFF.

The chain uses TRBV3-1 (or the pseudogene TRBV3-2) and TRBJ1-1; no clear D gene. The V end lost 1 base, the J end lost 10 bases, and 10 bases lay between the germline ends. CDR1 and CDR2 (germline): LGHDT, YNNKEL (reference sequence). The CDR3 covers 12 residues. For the CDR3, the DNA is TGTGCCAGCAGCCAAGGTAGCTTCTTAGCTTTCTTT. It encodes CASSQGSFLAFF.

The genes are TRBV7-2 and TRBJ2-7; TRBD1 aligns across 9 bases. This CDR3 has 14 residues. Per germline, CDR1 SGHTA and CDR2 FQGNSA. V lost 5 bases, J lost 3 bases, and 5 bases stayed unmatched. The DNA for the CDR3 is TGTGCCAGCAGCACAGGGGGCGGATACTACGAGCAGTACTTC. Translated, it gives CASSTGGGYYEQYF.

The chain carries TRBV18 and TRBJ1-1; D is ambiguous. The V end was cut by 6 bases, the J end by 6 bases, with 20 bases between. CDR1 is KGHSH, CDR2 LQKENI, per germline. CDR3 size: 15 residues. In DNA form, the CDR3 reads TGTGCCAGCTCTCCAGAGCCCGGACTGCCGGCTGAAGCTTTCTTT. Its translation: CASSPEPGLPAEAFF.

The chain joins TRBV7-3 to TRBJ2-5, with 8 bases identical to TRBD1. V was clipped by 4 bases and J by 4 bases; unmatched bases: 5. The germline V gene encodes CDR1 SGHTA and CDR2 FQGTGA. There are 14 residues in the CDR3. The CDR3 DNA is TGTGCCAGCAGCTCGACAGGGGCGGGAGAGACCCAGTACTTC. Protein product: CASSSTGAGETQYF.